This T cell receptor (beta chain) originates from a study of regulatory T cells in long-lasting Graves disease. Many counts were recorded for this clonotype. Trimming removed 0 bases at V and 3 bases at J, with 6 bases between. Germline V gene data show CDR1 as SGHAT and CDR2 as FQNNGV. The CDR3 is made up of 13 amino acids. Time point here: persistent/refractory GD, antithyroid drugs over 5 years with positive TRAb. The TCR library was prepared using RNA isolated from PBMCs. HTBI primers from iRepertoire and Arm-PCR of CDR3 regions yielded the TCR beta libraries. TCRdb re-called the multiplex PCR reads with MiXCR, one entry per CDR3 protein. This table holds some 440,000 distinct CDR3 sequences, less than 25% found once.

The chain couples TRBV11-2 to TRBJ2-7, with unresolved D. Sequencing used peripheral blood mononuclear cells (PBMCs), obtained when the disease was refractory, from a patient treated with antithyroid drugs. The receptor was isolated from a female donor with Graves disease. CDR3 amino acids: CASSLDPGYEQYF. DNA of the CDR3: TGTGCCAGCAGCTTAGATCCGGGCTACGAGCAGTACTTC. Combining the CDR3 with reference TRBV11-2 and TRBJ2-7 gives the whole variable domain EAGVAQSPRYKIIEKRQSVAFWCNPISGHATLYWYQQILGQGPKLLIQFQNNGVVDDSQLPKDRFSAERLKGVDSTLKIQPAKLEDSAVYLCASSLDPGYEQYFGPGTRLTVT.